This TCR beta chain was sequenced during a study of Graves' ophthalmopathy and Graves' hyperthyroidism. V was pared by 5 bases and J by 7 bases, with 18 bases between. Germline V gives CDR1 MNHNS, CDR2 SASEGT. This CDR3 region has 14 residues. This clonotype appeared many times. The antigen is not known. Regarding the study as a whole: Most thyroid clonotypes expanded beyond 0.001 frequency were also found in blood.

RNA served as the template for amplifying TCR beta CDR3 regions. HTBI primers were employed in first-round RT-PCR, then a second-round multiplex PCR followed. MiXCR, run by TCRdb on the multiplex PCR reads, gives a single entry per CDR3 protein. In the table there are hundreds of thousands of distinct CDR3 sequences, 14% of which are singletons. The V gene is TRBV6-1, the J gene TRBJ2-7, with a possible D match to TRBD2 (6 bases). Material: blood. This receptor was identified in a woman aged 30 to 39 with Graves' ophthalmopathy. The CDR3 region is CASSLPPLGGEQYF. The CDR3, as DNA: TGTGCCAGCAGTCTTCCCCCCCTTGGGGGGGAGCAGTACTTC.